This TCR beta chain emerged from a study of shared clonotypes between healthy human individuals. Study-wide results and caveats: Sequencing depth was expected to affect clonotype sharing among donors.

Cells designated naive CD8 were CD45RO-negative and were positively selected for CCR7, with terminally differentiated effector memory CD45RA+ cells excluded. TCRdb keeps only in-frame clones here, not all; method: immunoSEQ multiplex PCR. The repertoire holds hundreds of thousands of clones, with roughly 96% as singletons. In regard to this clone: Its antigen is not known.

The V gene lost 5 bases and the J gene lost 3 bases, with 13 bases spanning the gap. The germline gives CDR1 SGHVS, CDR2 FNYEAQ. This CDR3 has 15 residues. The clonotype comes from a woman in her twenties or thirties in good health. Specimen: naive CD8+ T cells sorted from blood. The genes are TRBV7-6 and TRBJ1-4, with unresolved D. CDR3 loop: CASSLSRQANEKLFF. CDR3 sequence (DNA): TGTGCCAGCAGCCTTTCGAGGCAAGCTAATGAAAAACTGTTTTTT.